The clone carrying this T cell receptor (beta chain) was picked up many times. This sample was included in a study of T-cell reconstitution after alpha-beta-depleted transplantation in children. Unique molecular identifiers were incorporated into the prepared TCRbeta library. In TCRdb, the PCR reads were re-called with MiXCR into one record per CDR3 protein. The sample consists of some 120,000 distinct CDR3 sequences, under 25% of them appearing once. The sequences come from PBMCs, mostly from graft donor cells, collected 180 days after TCRalphabeta/CD19-depleted stem cell transplant. This TCR derives from a male patient between 2 and 15 years old who had a stem cell transplant for chronic granulomatous disease, so the T cells may come from the graft donor.

CDR3 coding DNA: TGCAGTGCCGCAGGGGGAGGGCTAGCCCCAAACATTCAGTACTTC. Amino acids: CSAAGGGLAPNIQYF. The chain couples TRBV20-1 to TRBJ2-4, with D possibly called TRBD1 or TRBD2 (7 bases each). V was pared by 6 bases and J by 6 bases, with 21 bases between. The CDR3 has 15 residues. The V gene's germline CDR1 is DFQATT and CDR2 SNEGSKA (reference sequence).